This TCR beta chain appears in the sequencing data of a study of vaccination effects on CD4 cells after COVID-19. This table comes from immunoSEQ multiplex PCR, and its TCRdb copy is limited to in-frame clones, with some not included. The table lists more than 60,000 clones, just under 75% of them singletons. The CDR3 loop spans 14 amino acids. The V end lost 4 bases, the J end lost 3 bases, and 9 bases lay between the germline ends. The germline V gene encodes CDR1 LNHNV and CDR2 YYDKDF (reference sequence). Comment on this clone: The antigen is not known.

Viral peptide pools were used in the ViraFEST assay to expand antigen-specific CD4+ T cells, and sequencing came afterward. Upon completion of roughly ten days in culture, CD4+ T cells were isolated. Each person got two doses of an mRNA SARS-CoV-2 vaccine, BNT162b2 or mRNA-1273. Cultures received IL-2 medium that replaced half the medium on days 3 and 7. The starting material was CD4+ T cells from PBMCs cultured with HCoV-229E spike peptides, obtained after COVID-19 vaccination. The V and J genes are TRBV15 and TRBJ2-2; D is unresolved. The clonotype originates from a human donor who received a COVID-19 vaccine. The CDR3 DNA follows: TGTGCCACCAGCACCCCGGGCCACACCGGGGAGCTGTTTTTT. Amino acid sequence: CATSTPGHTGELFF. Using reference TRBV15 and TRBJ2-2 for the parts outside the CDR3, the full variable domain is DAMVIQNPRYQVTQFGKPVTLSCSQTLNHNVMYWYQQKSSQAPKLLFHYYDKDFNNEADTPDNFQSRRPNTSFCFLDIRSPGLGDTAMYLCATSTPGHTGELFFGEGSRLTVL.